This T cell receptor beta chain is from a study of identical twins (TCRdb year 2016). The study in broad terms: To test whether fetal clonotypes persist, the study used deep sequencing on TCR alpha and beta repertoires from monozygotic twins, unrelated adults of various ages, and cord blood. Replicate twin experiments were performed at different times using different library preparation protocols to rule out contamination. The full study reports these points: Out-of-frame TCR alpha sequences shared between twins showed an excess of low generation-probability sequences compared with coincidental sharing between unrelated individuals. Abundant cord blood beta clonotypes carried fewer insertions; young adult naive repertoires showed a weaker similar trend, while memory repertoires showed none. The excess sharing between twins in beta out-of-frame sequences was weaker because fewer shared sequences reduced the signal-to-noise ratio. Because the same donors could not be followed over many years, the conclusions depended on cross-sectional statistical analysis. Zero-insertion analyses could be partly confounded by invariant T cells such as MAIT and iNKT, though diverse VJ usage argued against such confounding for most clonotypes. Out-of-frame TCR alpha sharing in monozygotic twins was systematically underestimated by recombination models, whereas sharing between unrelated individuals was in agreement with the recombination models.

With respect to this clonotype: No antigen is known for it. No much larger clonotype is one base removed from it; base qualities were not supplied.

Library construction relied on 5' RACE. Sequencing took place on an Illumina HiSeq 2000. Template switching introduced a universal primer binding site; the final cDNA contained a unique molecular identifier, enabling accurate counting of TCR cDNA molecules. Specific primers in the conserved constant-segment region were used to synthesize first-strand cDNA for TCR alpha and beta chains. Each cDNA library was double barcoded, with a SMART-Mk sample barcode plus Illumina barcodes, to control for contamination. TruSeq adapter sequences along with Illumina sample barcodes were introduced in two successive PCR steps. Sequencing of the TCR alpha and beta cDNA libraries was done on the Illumina HiSeq platform using custom primers. The source study handled its data this way. MiGEC processed the raw reads to extract unique molecular identifiers, while MiXCR was used to determine the CDR3 positions. For each individual, recombination models were inferred using an EM algorithm with the repgenHMM and IGoR tools. The analysis of shared clonotypes was done with the tcR package in R, with sharing normalized by the product of cloneset sizes. Out-of-frame nonproductive sequences were analyzed to study raw recombination free of thymic and clonal selection effects. TCRdb reran the public reads through fastp at Q25 and MiXCR, keeping productive beta chains. For every CDR3 protein sequence, its rows merge into one entry that carries the most common genes and DNA. The authors' filters were not applied to this entry. The table for this sample lists 1.5 million to 2 million distinct CDR3 sequences; about 32% of them were counted only once. The top ten constitute about 0.27% of the sample.

From V the trimming removes 3 bases and from J it removes 3 bases, while the gene matches leave 7 bases of the junction unaccounted for. Reading from cysteine to phenylalanine, the CDR3 counts 15 amino acids. The read is trimmed to its CDR3 DNA, 45 bases read in frame from base 1. From the germline V gene (reference sequence), CDR1 is LGHDT and CDR2 is YNNKEL. Every donor in the study was a healthy Caucasian. Sequenced input: cord blood. The sequence came from a newborn girl in good health. The rearranged segments are TRBV3-1 and TRBJ2-7; TRBD2 agrees with 8 junctional bases. The CDR3 region: CASSHTGTRIYEQYF. In nucleotides, the sequence is TGTGCCAGCAGCCACACCGGGACTAGAATCTACGAGCAGTACTTC.